This record looks at one TCR beta chain sequence and its context. The data stem from a study of cytomegalovirus exposure and HLA in healthy donors. PCR amplification relied on 60 Vbeta primers (plus 13 Jbeta primers). Libraries were prepared by immunoSEQ multiplex PCR; TCRdb keeps only in-frame clonotypes and omits some of them. The top ten hold approximately 1.2% of the sample, which has over 150,000 clones, approximately 83% seen once. J gave up 4 bases and V 4 bases, and 8 bases lay outside the gene matches. Germline lookup yields CDR1 SGHDN and CDR2 FVKESK. The CDR3 length is 15 residues. The TCR originated in a boy under 10 years old in good health and CMV-seronegative. The sample consisted of PBMCs. The chain employs TRBV14 and TRBJ1-1, with TRBD1 matching over 8 bases. The CDR3 DNA reads TGTGCCAGCAGCCGCCTCCTGGACAGGGCCACTGAAGCTTTCTTT. This sequence encodes CASSRLLDRATEAFF.